Listed here is a single T cell receptor beta chain. Germline V gives CDR1 SQVTM, CDR2 ANQGSEA. V lost 6 bases and J lost 0; bases outside the gene matches: 10. The CDR3 consists of 15 residues. The data belong to a study of CD8 T cells in Susac syndrome. It was with random hexamers that 0.5 to 1 ug RNA was reverse transcribed. immunoSEQ multiplex PCR amplified TCR beta CDR3 across 54 Vbeta, 13 Jbeta. TCRdb analysed the immunoSEQ multiplex PCR reads with MiXCR anew, one entry per CDR3 protein. The table includes some 160,000 distinct CDR3 sequences, approximately 95% detected once. This chain uses TRBV29-1 with TRBJ1-2; 7 positions match TRBD1. The specimen sequenced was CD8+ T cells from PBMCs. This TCR was recovered from a human donor with multiple sclerosis. Written as DNA, the CDR3 is TGCAGCGTGGGCCCGGGGACAGCCGCTAACTATGGCTACACCTTC. It translates to CSVGPGTAANYGYTF.